This T cell receptor (beta chain) was sequenced for a study of T cell changes during pregnancy in multiple sclerosis. The CDR3 sequence is 13 residues long. From germline, CDR1 is SGHRS and CDR2 YFSETQ. V lost 2 bases and J lost 0, with 6 bases in between. Assay used: immunoSEQ multiplex PCR; TCRdb lists only in-frame clones, some missing. The sample has 50,000 to 65,000 clones, 90% seen once. The material sequenced was peripheral blood, taken in the third trimester of pregnancy. The chain recombines TRBV5-1 with TRBJ2-7, with D uncertain. The sequence was obtained from a female donor in good health, enrolled as a control in a pregnancy study. CDR3 in DNA: TGCGCCAGCAGCTTCGAGAGCTCCTACGAGCAGTACTTC. It encodes CASSFESSYEQYF.